A single sample gave rise to the 4 T cell receptor beta chains below, sequenced in a study of glioma-infiltrating T cells. TCR alpha and beta CDR3 regions were amplified from RNA using iRepertoire nested multiplex PCR. MiXCR, applied by TCRdb to the multiplex PCR reads, yields one record per CDR3 protein. The sample lists more than 110,000 distinct CDR3 sequences, about 39% occurring once. Sequencing used glioma tissue, nonneoplastic brain tissue, or PBMCs (not recorded which). The receptor set was obtained from a human donor with low-grade glioma or glioblastoma, undergoing nonglioma brain surgery, or in good health (not recorded which).

The rearrangement uses TRBV4-1 and TRBJ2-3, with D unclear. Germline-derived CDR1 and CDR2 are MGHRA and YSYEKL. V lost 5 bases, J lost 4 bases, and 10 bases lay in between. CDR3 length: 13 residues. CDR3 residues: CASSYYAPDTQYF. The CDR3 bases are TGCGCCAGCAGCTACTATGCACCAGATACGCAGTATTTT.

This clonotype was seen only a few times. As DNA, the CDR3 is TGTGCCAGCAGACGTTCCGGGACTCAGGAGACCCAGTACTTC. As protein: CASRRSGTQETQYF. The chain carries TRBV11-2 and TRBJ2-5; D is possibly TRBD2 (6 bases). The length of the CDR3 is 14 residues. V dropped 6 bases and J dropped 5 bases, with 16 bases sitting between them. Germline CDR1 is SGHAT and CDR2 is FQNNGV.

The V call is TRBV18, the J call TRBJ1-5, with a possible D match to TRBD1 (6 bases). The CDR3 consists of 16 residues. V was pared by 6 bases and J by 4 bases, with 19 bases between. CDR1 is KGHSH, CDR2 LQKENI, per germline. The CDR3, as DNA: TGTGCCAGCTCCCGATTCGGACCAGGGACAAATCAGCCCCAGCATTTT. Encoded protein: CASSRFGPGTNQPQHF.

This chain connects TRBV28 to TRBJ1-2; perhaps TRBD1 as D (6 bases). Germline V gives CDR1 MDHEN, CDR2 SYDVKM. The ends were cut back, 5 bases at V and 2 bases at J, with 9 bases in the middle. The CDR3 sequence is 13 residues long. Written as DNA, the CDR3 is TGTGCCAGCAGTATAACAGGGAACTATGGCTACACCTTC. The encoded protein is CASSITGNYGYTF.